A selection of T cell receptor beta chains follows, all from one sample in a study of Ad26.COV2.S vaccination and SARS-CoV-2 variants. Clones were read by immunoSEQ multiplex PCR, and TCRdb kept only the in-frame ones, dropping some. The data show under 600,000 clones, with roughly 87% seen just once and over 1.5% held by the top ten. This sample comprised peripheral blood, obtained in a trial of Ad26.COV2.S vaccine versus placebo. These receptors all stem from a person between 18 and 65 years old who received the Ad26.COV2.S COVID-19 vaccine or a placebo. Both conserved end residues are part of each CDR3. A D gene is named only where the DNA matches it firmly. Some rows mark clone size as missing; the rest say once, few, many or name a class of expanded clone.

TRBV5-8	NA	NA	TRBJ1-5	TGTGCCAGCAGCTTGATAGGGTCGAGGGAGCCCCAGCATTTT	CASSLIGSREPQHF
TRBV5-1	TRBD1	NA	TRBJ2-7	TGCGCCAGCACCTCGGGTGGGACAGGGGGCGTCGAGCAGTACTTC	CASTSGGTGGVEQYF
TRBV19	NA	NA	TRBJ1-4	TGTGCCAGTAGTATCCTTGGGGCCACCACTAATGAAAAACTGTTTTTT	CASSILGATTNEKLFF
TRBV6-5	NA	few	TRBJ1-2	TGTGCCAGCAGTCCCGGGGTTTATGGCTACACCTTC	CASSPGVYGYTF
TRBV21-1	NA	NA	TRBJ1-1	TGTGCCAGCTCGAGAGGTGAAGCTTTCTTT	CASSRGEAFF
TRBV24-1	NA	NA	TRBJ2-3	TGTGCCACCCGGGACGGGGATACGCAGTATTTT	CATRDGDTQYF
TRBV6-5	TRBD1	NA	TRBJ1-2	TGTGCCAGCAGTTACTTCCAAGGACAGGGGTGGGGCTACACCTTC	CASSYFQGQGWGYTF
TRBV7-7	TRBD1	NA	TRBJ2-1	TGTGCTAGCAGTCCTTCGAGACTACGGGACAGGACCTCGGGGGAGCAGTTCTTC	CASSPSRLRDRTSGEQFF
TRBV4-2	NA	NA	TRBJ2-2	TGTGCCAGCAGCCAAGGACTTTCCGGGGAGCTGTTTTTT	CASSQGLSGELFF
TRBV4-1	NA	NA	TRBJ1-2	TGCGCCAGCAGCCATTTTAACTTGCCGGGCAATTTGGGCTACACCTTC	CASSHFNLPGNLGYTF
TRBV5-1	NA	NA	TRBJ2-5	TGCGCCAGCAGCACGACCGCCCTGGGGACCCAGTACTTC	CASSTTALGTQYF
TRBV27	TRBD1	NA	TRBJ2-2	TGTGCCAGCAGTCGCACAGGGGGCCCCGCCGGGGAGCTGTTTTTT	CASSRTGGPAGELFF
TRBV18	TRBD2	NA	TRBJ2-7	TGTGCCAGCTCACCCAGATTGCCCGGGACTAGCGGGAGCCACGAGCAGTACTTC	CASSPRLPGTSGSHEQYF
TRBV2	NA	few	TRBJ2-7	TGTGCCAGCAGTGTGGGCCTCGAGTCCGGGCAGTACTTC	CASSVGLESGQYF
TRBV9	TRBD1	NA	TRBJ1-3	TGTGCCAGCAGCGACCAGGGGGCTCCCCAAGCTTCTGGAAACACCATATATTTT	CASSDQGAPQASGNTIYF
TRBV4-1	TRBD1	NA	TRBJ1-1	TGCGCCAGCAGCCATCGATCCGGGACAGGGGGCCGGGGCACTGAAGCTTTCTTT	CASSHRSGTGGRGTEAFF
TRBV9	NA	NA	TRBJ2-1	TGTGCCAGCAGCGTTTCCAGTAAGTTGAATGAGCAGTTCTTC	CASSVSSKLNEQFF
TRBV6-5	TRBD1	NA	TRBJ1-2	TGTGCCAGCAGTTATCGCTTTGAGGGACAGTACTATGGCTACACCTTC	CASSYRFEGQYYGYTF
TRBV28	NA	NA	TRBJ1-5	TGTGCCAGCAGTCCCCCGGGCAAGACATATAGCAATCAGCCCCAGCATTTT	CASSPPGKTYSNQPQHF
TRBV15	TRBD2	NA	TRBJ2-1	TGTGCCACCAGCGGGGGACTAGGCGGTCGAACCAAAGCGGATGAGCAGTTCTTC	CATSGGLGGRTKADEQFF
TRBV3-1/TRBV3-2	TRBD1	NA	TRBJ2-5	TGTGCCAGCAGCCCCGCGACAGGGAAGGGGGAGACCCAGTACTTC	CASSPATGKGETQYF
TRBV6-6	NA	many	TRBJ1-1	TGTGCCAGCAACCCGGGGTGGAGGGGCTCTAACACTGAAGCTTTCTTT	CASNPGWRGSNTEAFF
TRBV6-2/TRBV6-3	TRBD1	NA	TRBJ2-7	TGTGCCAGCAGTTACTCGACAGGGGCGATCTCCTACGAGCAGTACTTC	CASSYSTGAISYEQYF
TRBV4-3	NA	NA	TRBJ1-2	TGCGCCAGCAGCCAGACGACACCGACCCTTCATGGCTACACCTTC	CASSQTTPTLHGYTF
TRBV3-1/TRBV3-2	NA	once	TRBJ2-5	TGTGCCAGCAGCCAAGATCCCAGAAGACAAGAGACCCAGTACTTC	CASSQDPRRQETQYF
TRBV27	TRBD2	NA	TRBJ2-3	TGTGCCAGCAGTATTAGCGGGGGGGTCCCTGGGACGCAGTATTTT	CASSISGGVPGTQYF
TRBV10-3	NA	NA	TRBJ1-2	TGTGCCATCAGTGACGACGGTGACCCCATCTATGGCTACACCTTC	CAISDDGDPIYGYTF
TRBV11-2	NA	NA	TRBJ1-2	TGTGCCAGCAGCTTGTGGGGTGGTGGGGGCGCCGGCTCTGGCTACACCTTC	CASSLWGGGGAGSGYTF
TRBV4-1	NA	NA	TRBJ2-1	TGCGCCAGCAGCGGAGGAATTGAACAGGTATACAATGAGCAGTTCTTC	CASSGGIEQVYNEQFF
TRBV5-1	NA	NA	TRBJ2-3	TGCGCCAGCAGCTTGGAATCAGGGACAGATACGCAGTATTTT	CASSLESGTDTQYF
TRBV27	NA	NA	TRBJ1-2	TGTGCCACGGGCCTAAGAGGGTTGGGCTATGGCTACACCTTC	CATGLRGLGYGYTF
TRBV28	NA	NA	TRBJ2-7	TGTGCCAGCAGTTTTTTCCCCTACGAGCAGTACTTC	CASSFFPYEQYF
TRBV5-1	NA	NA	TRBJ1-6	TGCGCCAGCAGCTTTGAGACCCTGGGATCACCCCTCCACTTT	CASSFETLGSPLHF
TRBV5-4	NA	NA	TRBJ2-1	TGTGCCAGCAGCTTCTTGGTCAATGAGCAGTTCTTC	CASSFLVNEQFF
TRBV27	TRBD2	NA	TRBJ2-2	TGTGCCAGCAGTCTACTAGCGGGGTTTAATATCGGCACCGGGGAGCTGTTTTTT	CASSLLAGFNIGTGELFF
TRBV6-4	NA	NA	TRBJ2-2	TGTGCCAGCAGTGTCTTTGGGAGAGAGGTCACCGGGGAGCTGTTTTTT	CASSVFGREVTGELFF
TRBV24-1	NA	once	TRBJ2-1	TGTGCCACCAGTGATCCTCGTACACGGGATGAGCAGTTCTTC	CATSDPRTRDEQFF
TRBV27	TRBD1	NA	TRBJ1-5	TGTGCCAGCAGTATATACAGGGGAACTCAGGGGGGATGGGTTCAGCCCCAGCATTTT	CASSIYRGTQGGWVQPQHF
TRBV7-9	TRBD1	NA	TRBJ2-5	TGTGCCAGCAGCTTGGCCGGGACAGGGATTGCAGAGACCCAGTACTTC	CASSLAGTGIAETQYF
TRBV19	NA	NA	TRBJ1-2	TGTGCCAGTAGTATACAGGGTCTCTATGGCTACACCTTC	CASSIQGLYGYTF
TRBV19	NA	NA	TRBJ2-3	TGTGCCAGTAGTAACAGACCGAAATTCACAGATACGCAGTATTTT	CASSNRPKFTDTQYF
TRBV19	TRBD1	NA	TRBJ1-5	TGTGCCAGTAGCGGACAGGGGATTAGCAATCAGCCCCAGCATTTT	CASSGQGISNQPQHF
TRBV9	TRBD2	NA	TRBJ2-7	TGTGCCAGCAGCGCCGCTAGCGGGAGGGACGAGCAGTACTTC	CASSAASGRDEQYF
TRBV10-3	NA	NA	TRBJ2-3	TGTGCCACCGCTTCCGTTACAGGGTTCACAGATACGCAGTATTTT	CATASVTGFTDTQYF
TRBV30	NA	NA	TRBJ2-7	TGTGCCTGGAGTAAGGGATCCTACGAGCAGTACTTC	CAWSKGSYEQYF